This paragraph reports one T cell receptor (beta chain). Its antigen is unidentified. The sample comes from a study of T cell repertoires in cytomegalovirus infection. The CDR3 extends over 14 amino acids. The germline V gene has CDR1 DFQATT and CDR2 SNEGSKA (reference sequence). V was cut by 6 bases and J by 0 bases, with 13 bases left in between. A single record per CDR3 protein comes from TCRdb applying MiXCR to the reads. This table has 250,000 to 300,000 distinct CDR3 sequences, about 25% appearing once. General study results and limits: Accumulated public TCR beta family frequency recognized individuals carrying CMV together with the relevant HLA.

The chain has TRBV20-1 and TRBJ2-3; no reliable D call. The receptor comes from a human donor in good health (CMV status not recorded). Some clones in this sample may be carry-over from other donors' samples. The sequenced material came from PBMCs. CDR3 in amino acids: CSAIVPASTDTQYF. Here the CDR3 DNA reads TGCAGTGCCATAGTTCCCGCAAGCACAGATACGCAGTATTTT.